Below are 8 T cell receptor beta chains sequenced from a single sample in a study of T cell repertoires in cytomegalovirus infection. TCRdb called the reads again in MiXCR, with one record for every CDR3 protein. The data show approximately 130,000 distinct CDR3 sequences, 7% to 10% seen once. Source material: PBMCs. The receptor source for this set is a human donor in good health (CMV status not recorded). Some clones in this sample may be carry-over from other donors' samples.

This clonotype has at least ten counts. The chain carries TRBV20-1 and TRBJ2-1; 11 bases fit TRBD2. With V trimmed by 5 bases and J by 9 bases, 9 bases remained unmatched. Germline CDR1 DFQATT, CDR2 SNEGSKA (reference sequence). CDR3 size: 14 residues. The CDR3 DNA sequence: TGCAGTGCTTCCAGTAGCGGGGGGGCTCGTGAGCAGTTCTTC. Its translation: CSASSSGGAREQFF.

This clonotype was found many times. The gene calls are TRBV12-3 or TRBV12-4 and TRBJ1-1, with D possibly matching TRBD1 (5 bases). V dropped 7 bases and J dropped 0 bases, with 15 bases sitting between them. The CDR3 is 15 residues long. The DNA of the CDR3 is TGTGCCAGCATTCTACGTGGGGGAATGAACACTGAAGCTTTCTTT. It translates to CASILRGGMNTEAFF.

At least ten counts were recorded for this clonotype. The V gene is TRBV6-5, the J gene TRBJ2-1; perhaps TRBD2 as D (5 bases). Germline assignment: CDR1 MNHEY and CDR2 SVGAGI. The V end was cut by 6 bases, the J end by 3 bases, with 9 bases between. The CDR3 sequence is 13 residues long. The CDR3 DNA reads as TGTGCCAGCAGCAGAGGGATCTACAATGAGCAGTTCTTC. Amino acid sequence: CASSRGIYNEQFF.

This clonotype was counted only a few times. CDR3 DNA: TGTGCCAGCAGTTACACACAGGTGTCTGGAAACACCATATATTTT. Amino acids: CASSYTQVSGNTIYF. The chain links TRBV6-5 to TRBJ1-3; weak D call: TRBD1 (5 bases). The germline gives CDR1 MNHEY, CDR2 SVGAGI. V lost 2 bases and J 1 base, leaving 9 bases between the germline ends. There are 15 residues in the CDR3.

The V call is TRBV19, the J call TRBJ2-7; D possibly corresponds to TRBD1 (6 bases). The CDR3 runs 17 residues. V lost 5 bases to trimming and J lost 0 bases, with 20 bases between them. Looked up from germline, CDR1 is LNHDA and CDR2 is SQIVND (reference sequence). The CDR3 loop is CASSPNRGQPSSYEQYF. In DNA, the CDR3 is TGTGCCAGTAGTCCAAATCGGGGACAACCTAGCTCCTACGAGCAGTACTTC.

This clonotype has a handful of counts. This chain links TRBV19 with TRBJ1-1; D might be TRBD1 (6 bases). Germline V gene sequence: CDR1 LNHDA, CDR2 SQIVND (reference sequence). The V gene lost 6 bases and the J gene lost 3 bases, with 11 bases spanning the gap. The CDR3 has 13 residues. The CDR3 spells CASSRDTYTEAFF. The CDR3 region has the DNA TGTGCCAGTAGCCGGGACACTTACACTGAAGCTTTCTTT.

This clonotype came up many times. The rearrangement uses TRBV20-1 and TRBJ1-2; D is uncertain. The germline V gene has CDR1 DFQATT and CDR2 SNEGSKA (reference sequence). The CDR3 sequence is 13 residues long. V was pared by 5 bases and J by 2 bases, with 12 bases between. CDR3 amino acids: CSAAPVQNYGYTF. CDR3 DNA sequence: TGCAGTGCTGCCCCCGTACAAAACTATGGCTACACCTTC.

The rearrangement links TRBV3-1 to TRBJ2-7; 7 bases are a match to TRBD1. The length of the CDR3 is 15 residues. Losses at the gene ends were 3 bases for V and 5 bases for J; bases not matched to a gene: 10. Looked up from germline, CDR1 is LGHDT and CDR2 is YNNKEL (reference sequence). The CDR3 spells CASSHPTGPGDEQYF. For the CDR3, the DNA is TGTGCCAGCAGCCACCCGACAGGGCCAGGCGACGAGCAGTACTTC.